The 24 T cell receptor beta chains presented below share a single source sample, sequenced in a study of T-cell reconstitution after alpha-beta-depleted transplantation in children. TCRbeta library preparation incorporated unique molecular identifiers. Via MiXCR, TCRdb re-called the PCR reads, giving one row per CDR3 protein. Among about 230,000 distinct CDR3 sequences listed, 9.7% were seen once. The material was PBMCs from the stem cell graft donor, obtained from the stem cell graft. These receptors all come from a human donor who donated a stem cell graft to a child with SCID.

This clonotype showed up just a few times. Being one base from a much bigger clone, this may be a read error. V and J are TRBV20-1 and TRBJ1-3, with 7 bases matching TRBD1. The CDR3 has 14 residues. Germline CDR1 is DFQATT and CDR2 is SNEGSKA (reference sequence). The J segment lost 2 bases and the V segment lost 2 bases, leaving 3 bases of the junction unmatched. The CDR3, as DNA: TGCAGTGCTAGACTCGGGACAGCTGGAAACACCATATATTTT. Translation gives CSARLGTAGNTIYF.

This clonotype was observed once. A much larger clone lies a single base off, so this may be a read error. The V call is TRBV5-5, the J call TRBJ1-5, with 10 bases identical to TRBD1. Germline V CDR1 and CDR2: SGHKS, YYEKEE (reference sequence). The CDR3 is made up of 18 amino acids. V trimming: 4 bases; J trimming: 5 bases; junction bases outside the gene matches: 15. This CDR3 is CASSKEINPDRGDQPQHF. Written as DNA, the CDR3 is TGTGCCAGCAGCAAGGAGATTAACCCGGACAGGGGGGATCAGCCCCAGCATTTT. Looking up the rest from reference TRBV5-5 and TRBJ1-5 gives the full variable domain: DAGVTQSPTHLIKTRGQQVTLRCSPISGHKSVSWYQQVLGQGPQFIFQYYEKEERGRGNFPDRFSARQFPNYSSELNVNALLLGDSALYLCASSKEINPDRGDQPQHFGDGTRLSIL.

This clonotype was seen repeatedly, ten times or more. CDR3 in amino acids: CAWSGQGALGNQPQHF. The CDR3 region has the DNA TGTGCCTGGAGTGGACAGGGGGCTTTGGGTAATCAGCCCCAGCATTTT. The chain uses TRBV30 and TRBJ1-5; TRBD1 matches 10 bases. Per germline, CDR1 GTSNPN and CDR2 SVGIG (reference sequence). V lost 1 base, J lost 4 bases, and 7 bases stayed unmatched. The CDR3 length is 16 residues.

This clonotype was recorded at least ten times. CDR3 bases: TGTGCCAGCAGTTTCAGGGGCACCTATAATTCACCCCTCCACTTT. Translation gives CASSFRGTYNSPLHF. J is TRBJ1-6 and V is TRBV12-3 or TRBV12-4; possible D gene TRBD1, 6 bases. The V and J ends lost 3 bases and 2 bases respectively, with 8 bases between them. The CDR3 extends over 15 amino acids.

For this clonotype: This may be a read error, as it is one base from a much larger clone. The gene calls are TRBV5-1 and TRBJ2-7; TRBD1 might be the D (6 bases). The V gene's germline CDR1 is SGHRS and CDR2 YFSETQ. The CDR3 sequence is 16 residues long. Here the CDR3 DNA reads TGCGCCAGCAGCTCCCCTACAGGGTTGAGCTCCTACAAGCAGTACTTC. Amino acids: CASSSPTGLSSYKQYF.

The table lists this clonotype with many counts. In DNA form, the CDR3 reads TGTGCCAGCAGCTTCAAGGGACGTGGGCAAGATACGCAGTATTTT. Encoded protein: CASSFKGRGQDTQYF. The rearrangement uses TRBV7-9 and TRBJ2-3; TRBD1 or TRBD2 may be the D gene (5 bases each). This CDR3 comprises 15 residues. With 3 bases removed from V and 5 bases from J, the gap between germline ends came to 15 bases. The V gene's germline CDR1 is SEHNR and CDR2 FQNEAQ (reference sequence).

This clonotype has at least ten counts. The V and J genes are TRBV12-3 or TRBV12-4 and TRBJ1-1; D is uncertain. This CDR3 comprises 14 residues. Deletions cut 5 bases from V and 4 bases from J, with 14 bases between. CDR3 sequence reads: CASSAKGFATEAFF. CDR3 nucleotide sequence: TGTGCCAGCAGTGCCAAGGGTTTCGCCACTGAAGCTTTCTTT.

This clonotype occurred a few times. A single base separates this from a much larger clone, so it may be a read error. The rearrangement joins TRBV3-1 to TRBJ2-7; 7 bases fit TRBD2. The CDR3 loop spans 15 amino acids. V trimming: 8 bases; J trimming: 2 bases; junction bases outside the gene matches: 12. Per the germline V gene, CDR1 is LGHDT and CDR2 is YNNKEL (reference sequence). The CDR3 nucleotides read TGTGCCAGCTGCCGGGGACTAAACTACGCCTACGAGCAGTACTTC. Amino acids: CASCRGLNYAYEQYF.

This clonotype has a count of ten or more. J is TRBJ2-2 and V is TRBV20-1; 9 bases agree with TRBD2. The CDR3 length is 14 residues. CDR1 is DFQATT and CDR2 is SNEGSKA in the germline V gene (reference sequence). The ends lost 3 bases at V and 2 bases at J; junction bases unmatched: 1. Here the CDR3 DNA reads TGCAGTGCTAGGACTAGCGGTAACACCGGGGAGCTGTTTTTT. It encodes CSARTSGNTGELFF.

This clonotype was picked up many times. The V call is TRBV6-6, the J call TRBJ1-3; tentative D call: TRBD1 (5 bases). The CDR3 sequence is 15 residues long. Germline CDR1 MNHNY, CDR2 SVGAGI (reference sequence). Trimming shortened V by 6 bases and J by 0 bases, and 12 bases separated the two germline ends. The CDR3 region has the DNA TGTGCCAGCAGCTCCGACAGCAGCTCTGGAAACACCATATATTTT. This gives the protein CASSSDSSSGNTIYF.

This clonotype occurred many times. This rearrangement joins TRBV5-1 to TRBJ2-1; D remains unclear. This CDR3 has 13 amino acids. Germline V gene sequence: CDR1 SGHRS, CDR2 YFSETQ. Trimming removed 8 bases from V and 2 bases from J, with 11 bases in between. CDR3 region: CASQLTPYNEQFF. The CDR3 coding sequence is TGCGCCAGTCAACTCACCCCCTACAATGAGCAGTTCTTC.

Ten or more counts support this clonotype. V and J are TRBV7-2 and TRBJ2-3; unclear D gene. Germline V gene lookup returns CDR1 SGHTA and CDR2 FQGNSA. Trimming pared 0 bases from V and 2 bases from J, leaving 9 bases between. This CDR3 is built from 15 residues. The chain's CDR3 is CASSLAPNFTDTQYF. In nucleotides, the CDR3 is TGTGCCAGCAGCTTAGCCCCAAACTTCACAGATACGCAGTATTTT. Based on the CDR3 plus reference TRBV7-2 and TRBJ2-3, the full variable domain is GAGVSQSPSNKVTEKGKDVELRCDPISGHTALYWYRQSLGQGLEFLIYFQGNSAPDKSGLPSDRFSAERTGGSVSTLTIQRTQQEDSAVYLCASSLAPNFTDTQYFGPGTRLTVL.

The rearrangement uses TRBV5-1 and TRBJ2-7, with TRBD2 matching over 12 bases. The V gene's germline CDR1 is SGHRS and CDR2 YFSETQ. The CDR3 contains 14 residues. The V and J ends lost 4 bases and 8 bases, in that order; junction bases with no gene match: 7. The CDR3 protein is CASSPTSGGTQQYF. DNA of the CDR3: TGCGCCAGCAGCCCAACTAGCGGGGGGACCCAGCAGTACTTC.

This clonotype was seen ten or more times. The CDR3 here is CASRVTGELFF. The CDR3 DNA reads as TGTGCCAGCAGGGTCACCGGGGAGCTGTTTTTT. This sequence joins TRBV6-6 and TRBJ2-2; D unclear. V lost 6 bases to trimming and J lost 4 bases, with 3 bases between them. This CDR3 spans 11 amino acids. Germline loops: CDR1 MNHNY, CDR2 SVGAGI (reference sequence).

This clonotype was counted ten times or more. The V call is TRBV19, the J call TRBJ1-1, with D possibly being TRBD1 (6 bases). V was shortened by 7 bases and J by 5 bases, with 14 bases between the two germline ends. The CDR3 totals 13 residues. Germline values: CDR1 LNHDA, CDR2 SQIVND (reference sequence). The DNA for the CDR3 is TGTGCCAGTATAGGGGCAGGGGTTACTGAAGCTTTCTTT. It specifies CASIGAGVTEAFF.

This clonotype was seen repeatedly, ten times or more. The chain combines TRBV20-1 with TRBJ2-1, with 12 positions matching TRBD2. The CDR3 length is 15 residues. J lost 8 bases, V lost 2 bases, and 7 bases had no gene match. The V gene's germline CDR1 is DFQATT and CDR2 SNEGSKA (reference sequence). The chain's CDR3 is CSARPSGGARYEQFF. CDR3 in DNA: TGCAGTGCTAGACCTAGCGGGGGGGCCCGGTATGAGCAGTTCTTC.

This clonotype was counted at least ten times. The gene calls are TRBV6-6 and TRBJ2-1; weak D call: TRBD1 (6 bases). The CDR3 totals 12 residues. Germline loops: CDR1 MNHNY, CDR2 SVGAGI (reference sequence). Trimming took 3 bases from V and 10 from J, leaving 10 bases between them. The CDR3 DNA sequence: TGTGCCAGCAGTTATCCCGGGACAGAGCAGTTCTTC. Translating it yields CASSYPGTEQFF.

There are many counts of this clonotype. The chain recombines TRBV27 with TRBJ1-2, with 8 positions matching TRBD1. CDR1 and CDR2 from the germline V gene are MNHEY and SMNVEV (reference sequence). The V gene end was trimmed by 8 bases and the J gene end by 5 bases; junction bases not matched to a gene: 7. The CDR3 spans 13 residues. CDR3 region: CASGTGTGYGYTF. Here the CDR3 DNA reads TGTGCCAGCGGAACCGGGACAGGATATGGCTACACCTTC.

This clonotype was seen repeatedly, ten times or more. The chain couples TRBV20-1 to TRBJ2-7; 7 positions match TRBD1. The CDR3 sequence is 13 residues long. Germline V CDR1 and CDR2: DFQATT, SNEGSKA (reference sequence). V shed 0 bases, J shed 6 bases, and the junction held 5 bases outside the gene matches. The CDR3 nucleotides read TGCAGTGCTAGAGAAGGGGGCGAGGGCGAGCAGTACTTC. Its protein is CSAREGGEGEQYF.

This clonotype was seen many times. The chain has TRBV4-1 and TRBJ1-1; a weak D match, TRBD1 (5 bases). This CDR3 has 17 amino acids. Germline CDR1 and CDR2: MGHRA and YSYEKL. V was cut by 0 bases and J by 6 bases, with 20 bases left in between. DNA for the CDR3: TGCGCCAGCAGCCAAGAGCGACGGGGCTCAGAACTAGCTGAAGCTTTCTTT. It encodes CASSQERRGSELAEAFF.

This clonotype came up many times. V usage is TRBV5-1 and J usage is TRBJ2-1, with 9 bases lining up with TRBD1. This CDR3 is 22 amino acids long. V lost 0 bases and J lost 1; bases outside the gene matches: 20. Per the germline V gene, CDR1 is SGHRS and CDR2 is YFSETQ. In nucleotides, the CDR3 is TGCGCCAGCAGCTTGGCCACCGTTTCTTTCTCGTTGGGGACAGGGTCCTACAATGAGCAGTTCTTC. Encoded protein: CASSLATVSFSLGTGSYNEQFF.

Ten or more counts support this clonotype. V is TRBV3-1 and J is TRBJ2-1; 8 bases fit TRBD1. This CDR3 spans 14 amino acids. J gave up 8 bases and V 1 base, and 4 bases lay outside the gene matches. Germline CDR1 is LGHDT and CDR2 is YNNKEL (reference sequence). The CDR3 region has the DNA TGTGCCAGCAGCCAAGGGACAGGGTATGATGAGCAGTTCTTC. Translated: CASSQGTGYDEQFF.

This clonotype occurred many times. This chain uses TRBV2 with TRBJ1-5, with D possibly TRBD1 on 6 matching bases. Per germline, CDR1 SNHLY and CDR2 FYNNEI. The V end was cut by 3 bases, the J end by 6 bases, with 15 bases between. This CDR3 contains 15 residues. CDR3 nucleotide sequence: TGTGCCAGCAGTGAGTTAGGGGGGGCGGTTCAGCCCCAGCATTTT. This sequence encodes CASSELGGAVQPQHF.

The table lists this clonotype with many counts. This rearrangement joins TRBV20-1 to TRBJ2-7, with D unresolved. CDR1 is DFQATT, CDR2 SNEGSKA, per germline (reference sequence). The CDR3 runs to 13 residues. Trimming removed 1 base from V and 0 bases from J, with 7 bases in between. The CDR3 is CSARGRSSYEQYF. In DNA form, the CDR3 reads TGCAGTGCTAGAGGCAGGTCCTCCTACGAGCAGTACTTC.